Below are 25 T cell receptor beta chains sequenced from a single sample in a study of OX40 agonist ivuxolimab in advanced cancers. The table came from immunoSEQ multiplex PCR; TCRdb's copy has only in-frame clones and leaves some out. This table has approximately 50,000 clones, approximately 86% appearing once. Source: CD4+ or CD8+ T cells sorted from blood, taken in a trial of the OX40 agonist ivuxolimab. The origin of the receptors is an adult with an advanced solid tumor such as melanoma, head and neck, liver or kidney cancer.

The gene calls are TRBV15 and TRBJ2-1; 11 bases align to TRBD2. Germline lookup yields CDR1 LNHNV and CDR2 YYDKDF (reference sequence). This CDR3 is built from 15 residues. V was pared by 1 base and J by 6 bases, with 2 bases of the junction left unmatched. This chain's CDR3 is CATSRVGLAVNEQFF. CDR3 DNA sequence: TGTGCCACCAGCAGAGTGGGACTAGCGGTCAATGAGCAGTTCTTC.

To note about this clone: The sample contains more than one DNA sequence encoding this CDR3. The rearrangement joins TRBV5-1 to TRBJ2-7; 7 positions match TRBD2. Germline V gene sequence: CDR1 SGHRS, CDR2 YFSETQ. The CDR3 length is 13 residues. J gave up 2 bases and V 7 bases, and 6 bases lay outside the gene matches. The CDR3 DNA is TGCGCCAGCCGTGGACTAGTAACCTACGAGCAGTACTTC. It is translated as CASRGLVTYEQYF.

The chain carries TRBV27 and TRBJ2-7, with 9 bases that match TRBD1. This CDR3 spans 17 amino acids. Germline CDR1 reads MNHEY; CDR2 reads SMNVEV (reference sequence). Trimming cost V 6 bases and J 4 bases; bases outside gene matches: 16. CDR3 sequence (DNA): TGTGCCAGCAGATACACATCTCCGGGACAGGGTTATTACGAGCAGTACTTC. This gives the protein CASRYTSPGQGYYEQYF.

The chain recombines TRBV5-1 with TRBJ1-5; 9 bases map to TRBD1. From germline, CDR1 is SGHRS and CDR2 YFSETQ. The ends lost 3 bases at V and 5 bases at J; junction bases unmatched: 6. The CDR3 contains 15 residues. The chain's CDR3 is CASSSGQGEYQPQHF. The CDR3 DNA follows: TGCGCCAGCAGCTCGGGACAGGGCGAATATCAGCCCCAGCATTTT.

The CDR3 protein is CASTLATGGGEAFF. In nucleotides, the CDR3 is TGTGCCAGCACCCTGGCGACAGGGGGAGGCGAAGCTTTCTTT. The chain joins TRBV6-6 to TRBJ1-1, with TRBD1 identical over 9 bases. The CDR3 contains 14 residues. In germline, CDR1 is MNHNY, CDR2 SVGAGI (reference sequence). Trimming cost V 7 bases and J 8 bases; bases outside gene matches: 11.

This chain links TRBV7-9 with TRBJ2-7; 9 bases are shared with TRBD1. This CDR3 comprises 16 residues. Trimming cost V 6 bases and J 3 bases; bases outside gene matches: 12. CDR1 SEHNR and CDR2 FQNEAQ come from the germline V gene (reference sequence). This chain's CDR3 is CASSSSWTGEGYEQYF. CDR3 sequence (DNA): TGTGCCAGCAGTTCCTCATGGACAGGGGAGGGCTACGAGCAGTACTTC.

The rearrangement uses TRBV7-6 and TRBJ2-5; no clear D. The V end lost 3 bases, the J end lost 5 bases, and 7 bases lay between the germline ends. Per the germline V gene, CDR1 is SGHVS and CDR2 is FNYEAQ. The CDR3 is 12 amino acids. The CDR3 DNA sequence: TGTGCCAGCAGCTTCCTAAAGGAGACCCAGTACTTC. This codes for CASSFLKETQYF.

The chain carries TRBV5-4 and TRBJ2-1; 11 positions match TRBD2. The CDR3 sequence is 16 residues long. The V gene's germline CDR1 is SGHNT and CDR2 YYREEE (reference sequence). With V trimmed by 0 bases and J by 3 bases, 2 bases remained unmatched. The CDR3 bases are TGTGCCAGCAGCTTGGCCGGGACTAGCGGCTACAATGAGCAGTTCTTC. Translation gives CASSLAGTSGYNEQFF.

The rearrangement links TRBV29-1 to TRBJ1-1; no clear D gene. The CDR3 sequence is 14 residues long. Trimming stripped 5 bases from V and 0 bases from J, with 13 bases between. Germline V gene sequence: CDR1 SQVTM, CDR2 ANQGSEA. The CDR3 region is CSVSGGSMNTEAFF. In nucleotides, the CDR3 is TGCAGCGTTAGCGGTGGGTCCATGAACACTGAAGCTTTCTTT.

V gene TRBV6-6 combines with J gene TRBJ2-1, with 9 bases aligning to TRBD1. V was clipped by 3 bases and J by 8 bases; unmatched bases: 11. Germline V lookup: CDR1 MNHNY, CDR2 SVGAGI (reference sequence). The CDR3 has 16 amino acids. CDR3 region: CASSYSRDRVLYEQFF. The CDR3 DNA reads TGTGCCAGCAGTTATTCCCGGGACAGGGTGTTATATGAGCAGTTCTTC.

CDR3 DNA sequence: TGCGCCAGCAGCTGGGGACTGCGGGAGGGCCCAGAGACCCAGTACTTC. Its translation is CASSWGLREGPETQYF. V and J are TRBV5-1 and TRBJ2-5; 9 bases fit TRBD2. The CDR3 runs 16 residues. CDR1 and CDR2 from the germline V gene are SGHRS and YFSETQ. Trimming cost V 3 bases and J 4 bases; bases outside gene matches: 10.

This chain links TRBV2 with TRBJ1-3; weak D call: TRBD1 (5 bases). From germline, CDR1 is SNHLY and CDR2 FYNNEI. The CDR3 has 15 amino acids. Trimming removed 6 bases from V and 4 bases from J, with 16 bases in between. Here the CDR3 DNA reads TGTGCCAGCAGAACCCCACCCGAGGGGGGAAACACCATATATTTT. Translation: CASRTPPEGGNTIYF.

The chain uses TRBV28 and TRBJ2-7; the D gene is possibly TRBD1 (8 bases). CDR3 size: 14 residues. The V gene's germline CDR1 is MDHEN and CDR2 SYDVKM. Trimming cost V 7 bases and J 1 base, with 14 bases left between them. CDR3 DNA sequence: TGTGCCAGCAAAGAGCGGGACAGGTCCTACGAGCAGTACTTC. It specifies CASKERDRSYEQYF. The full variable domain, in which reference TRBV28 and TRBJ2-7 provide the parts outside the CDR3, is DVKVTQSSRYLVKRTGEKVFLECVQDMDHENMFWYRQDPGLGLRLIYFSYDVKMKEKGDIPEGYSVSREKKERFSLILESASTNQTSMYLCASKERDRSYEQYFGPGTRLTVT.

The chain joins TRBV10-3 to TRBJ1-1; 11 bases agree with TRBD1. In germline, CDR1 is ENHRY, CDR2 SYGVKD. V shed 0 bases, J shed 4 bases, and the junction held 7 bases outside the gene matches. The CDR3 sequence is 17 residues long. CDR3 DNA sequence: TGTGCCATCAGTGAGTCCGGGACAGGGGGTTTAGTCACTGAAGCTTTCTTT. Translation gives CAISESGTGGLVTEAFF.

The chain couples TRBV7-2 to TRBJ2-5, with no clear D. From germline, CDR1 is SGHTA and CDR2 FQGNSA. The germline V and J ends were trimmed by 5 bases and 5 bases, with 18 bases remaining between them. CDR3 length: 15 residues. CDR3 DNA: TGTGCCAGCAGCCTTAGTCGGAATGTGGGGGAGACCCAGTACTTC. Its translation: CASSLSRNVGETQYF.

The V gene is TRBV11-2, the J gene TRBJ2-5; D unclear. Germline CDR1 and CDR2: SGHAT and FQNNGV. The CDR3 consists of 13 residues. Trimming cost V 3 bases and J 5 bases, with 10 bases left between them. CDR3 amino acids: CASSFSLQETQYF. DNA for the CDR3: TGTGCCAGCAGCTTCAGCCTTCAGGAGACCCAGTACTTC.

The chain joins TRBV20-1 to TRBJ2-7; tentatively, D is TRBD1 (5 bases). Germline CDR1 and CDR2: DFQATT and SNEGSKA (reference sequence). This CDR3 has 11 residues. CDR3 sequence (DNA): TGCAGCGCGACCCCCGACAGCGAGCAGTACTTC. It codes for CSATPDSEQYF.

This chain connects TRBV19 to TRBJ2-1; possible D gene TRBD1, 5 bases. The V end lost 5 bases, the J end lost 3 bases, and 14 bases lay between the germline ends. The CDR3 loop spans 15 amino acids. Germline-derived CDR1 and CDR2 are LNHDA and SQIVND (reference sequence). The CDR3 DNA is TGTGCCAGTAGTCCAGACAGCATGAACTACAATGAGCAGTTCTTC. Residues: CASSPDSMNYNEQFF.

Only a few counts were recorded for this clone. V is TRBV21-1 and J is TRBJ2-1; the listed D gene, TRBD2, was not tested against the DNA. TRBV21-1 is given as a pseudogene. The CDR3 length is 11 residues. In nucleotides, the CDR3 is TGTGCCAGCAGCAAATTCGATGAGCAGTTCTTC. Protein product: CASSKFDEQFF.

The chain carries TRBV9 and TRBJ2-3; 7 bases are shared with TRBD2. Germline V gene data show CDR1 as SGDLS and CDR2 as YYNGEE. V lost 4 bases, J lost 2 bases, and 7 bases stayed unmatched. The CDR3 has 15 residues. CDR3: CASSLGDYHTDTQYF. DNA of the CDR3: TGTGCCAGCAGCCTTGGGGACTACCACACAGATACGCAGTATTTT.

The chain employs TRBV7-2 and TRBJ2-1; 14 nucleotides align to TRBD2. CDR3 length: 15 amino acids. CDR1 is SGHTA and CDR2 is FQGNSA in the germline V gene. Trimming took 7 bases from V and 8 from J; bases not matched to a gene: 7. CDR3 amino acids: CASTLGGLAGDEQFF. The DNA for the CDR3 is TGTGCCAGCACCCTGGGGGGACTAGCGGGAGATGAGCAGTTCTTC.

The chain's CDR3 is CASRSHLKRNEQFF. CDR3 bases: TGTGCCAGCAGGAGTCATCTGAAGAGAAATGAGCAGTTCTTC. V is TRBV9 and J is TRBJ2-1; D remains ambiguous. The germline gives CDR1 SGDLS, CDR2 YYNGEE. V was clipped by 5 bases and J by 7 bases, with 16 bases between them. The CDR3 covers 14 residues. The full variable domain, its missing parts supplied by reference TRBV9 and TRBJ2-1, is DSGVTQTPKHLITATGQRVTLRCSPRSGDLSVYWYQQSLDQGLQFLIQYYNGEERAKGNILERFSAQQFPDLHSELNLSSLELGDSALYFCASRSHLKRNEQFFGPGTRLTVL.

The J gene is TRBJ2-1, the V gene TRBV28, with TRBD2 matching 9 bases. V gave up 6 bases and J gave up 8 bases; unmatched junction bases: 11. The CDR3 has 15 residues. Per germline, CDR1 MDHEN and CDR2 SYDVKM. Here the CDR3 reads CASSPGGAGGYEQFF. The CDR3 region has the DNA TGTGCCAGCAGCCCCGGGGGAGCGGGAGGCTATGAGCAGTTCTTC.

This clone appeared once. J is TRBJ2-3 and V is TRBV4-2; perhaps D is TRBD1 or TRBD2 (7 bases each). The CDR3 has 16 residues. The V end lost 2 bases, the J end lost 10 bases, and 22 bases lay between the germline ends. From germline, CDR1 is LGHNA and CDR2 YNFKEQ. The CDR3 nucleotides read TGTGCCAGCAGCCAAACCGAGGACAGGCGGACTAGTCCGCAGTATTTT. This encodes CASSQTEDRRTSPQYF.

The chain uses TRBV12-5 and TRBJ1-1; no reliable D call. The germline CDR1 and CDR2 sequences are LGHNT and FRNRAP. Trimming cost V 4 bases and J 2 bases, with 11 bases left between them. The CDR3 consists of 14 residues. The CDR3 coding sequence is TGTGCTAGTGGTTCCTCGGGGAGAAACACTGAAGCTTTCTTT. Protein: CASGSSGRNTEAFF.